Below are 27 T cell receptor beta chains sequenced from a single sample in a study of cytomegalovirus exposure and HLA in healthy donors. PCR used 60 Vbeta primers and 13 Jbeta primers. The table came from immunoSEQ multiplex PCR; TCRdb's copy has only in-frame clones and leaves some out. The sample has under 200,000 clones; around three quarters are singletons. The source material was PBMCs. These receptors originate from a young woman in good health and CMV-seropositive.

The rearrangement uses TRBV5-4 and TRBJ2-6, with TRBD2 identical over 11 bases. The CDR3 totals 19 residues. In germline, CDR1 is SGHNT, CDR2 YYREEE (reference sequence). Losses at the gene ends were 4 bases for V and 1 base for J; bases not matched to a gene: 10. The CDR3 reads CASSKLGLAESSGANVLTF. The CDR3 region has the DNA TGTGCCAGCAGCAAGCTGGGACTAGCGGAATCTTCTGGGGCCAACGTCCTGACTTTC.

This chain connects TRBV18 to TRBJ2-2; TRBD1 matches at 10 bases. The CDR3 runs 18 residues. Germline CDR1 is KGHSH and CDR2 is LQKENI. Trimming took 2 bases from V and 2 from J; bases not matched to a gene: 8. Written as DNA, the CDR3 is TGTGCCAGCTCACCAATAGGGAAGACAGGGGGCAACACCGGGGAGCTGTTTTTT. Protein: CASSPIGKTGGNTGELFF.

The J gene is TRBJ1-2, the V gene TRBV27; D call uncertain. This CDR3 spans 13 amino acids. The germline V gene has CDR1 MNHEY and CDR2 SMNVEV (reference sequence). The ends were cut back, 0 bases at V and 3 bases at J, with 5 bases in the middle. The CDR3 nucleotides read TGTGCCAGCAGTTTATCGACACACTATGGCTACACCTTC. It is translated as CASSLSTHYGYTF.

The V and J genes are TRBV7-9 and TRBJ1-2; a weak D match, TRBD1 (5 bases). This CDR3 spans 14 amino acids. Germline loops: CDR1 SEHNR, CDR2 FQNEAQ (reference sequence). Trimming stripped 7 bases from V and 4 bases from J, with 16 bases between. The CDR3 bases are TGTGCCAGCACTCTAGACCCAGGGTTCTATGGCTACACCTTC. Its translation: CASTLDPGFYGYTF.

This chain links TRBV10-3 with TRBJ2-4; 8 bases map to TRBD1. The CDR3 runs 14 residues. Germline CDR1 reads ENHRY; CDR2 reads SYGVKD. V lost 7 bases to trimming and J lost 8 bases; unmatched junction nucleotides: 10. The CDR3 DNA is TGTGCCATCAAAAAAACGGTGACAGGGGACATTCAGTACTTC. Protein: CAIKKTVTGDIQYF.

The table lists this clone with a few counts. The chain uses TRBV25-1 and TRBJ2-3, with D possibly matching TRBD2 (5 bases). This CDR3 comprises 14 residues. The V gene lost 3 bases and the J gene lost 2 bases, with 9 bases spanning the gap. Germline CDR1 is MGHDK and CDR2 is SYGVNS. Written as DNA, the CDR3 is TGTGCCAGCAGTGATTGGCGGGTCACAGATACGCAGTATTTT. Encoded protein: CASSDWRVTDTQYF. The complete variable domain, with remaining parts taken from reference TRBV25-1 and TRBJ2-3, reads EADIYQTPRYLVIGTGKKITLECSQTMGHDKMYWYQQDPGMELHLIHYSYGVNSTEKGDLSSESTVSRIRTEHFPLTLESARPSHTSQYLCASSDWRVTDTQYFGPGTRLTVL.

The gene calls are TRBV5-1 and TRBJ2-1; unclear D gene. V was cut by 0 bases and J by 6 bases, with 7 bases left in between. Per the germline V gene, CDR1 is SGHRS and CDR2 is YFSETQ. The CDR3 contains 13 residues. The CDR3 nucleotides are TGCGCCAGCAGCTTGGGTGTCGTCAATGAGCAGTTCTTC. Translating it yields CASSLGVVNEQFF.

The chain joins TRBV5-1 to TRBJ2-1, with D possibly being TRBD2 (6 bases). The CDR3 has 15 residues. The V gene's germline CDR1 is SGHRS and CDR2 YFSETQ. The V end lost 3 bases, the J end lost 3 bases, and 13 bases lay between the germline ends. The CDR3, as DNA: TGCGCCAGCAGCTCTGACGGGAGTGGCTACAATGAGCAGTTCTTC. The encoded protein is CASSSDGSGYNEQFF.

The genes are TRBV14 and TRBJ2-5, with 13 positions matching TRBD2. V lost 2 bases and J lost 4; bases outside the gene matches: 4. Germline V CDR1 and CDR2: SGHDN, FVKESK. CDR3 length: 16 amino acids. The CDR3: CASSQQTSGRIETQYF. The CDR3 DNA follows: TGTGCCAGCAGCCAACAGACTAGCGGGAGGATAGAGACCCAGTACTTC.

The chain joins TRBV7-9 to TRBJ1-2, with D uncertain. Germline CDR1 SEHNR, CDR2 FQNEAQ (reference sequence). V dropped 1 base and J dropped 4 bases, with 7 bases sitting between them. CDR3 length equals 13 residues. The CDR3 coding sequence is TGTGCCAGCAGCTTAGGTACAACCTATGGCTACACCTTC. Its translation is CASSLGTTYGYTF.

V is TRBV9 and J is TRBJ2-5; D possibly corresponds to TRBD2 (6 bases). The CDR3 is 14 residues long. The V end was cut by 4 bases, the J end by 7 bases, with 17 bases between. Germline values: CDR1 SGDLS, CDR2 YYNGEE. The CDR3 bases are TGTGCCAGCAGCACCCGCGGGGATGGCGGGACCCAGTACTTC. As protein: CASSTRGDGGTQYF.

This clone appeared a few times. V gene TRBV28 combines with J gene TRBJ1-3; D possibly corresponds to TRBD1 (6 bases). The germline V gene has CDR1 MDHEN and CDR2 SYDVKM. This CDR3 is built from 13 residues. Deletions cut 6 bases from V and 4 bases from J, with 10 bases between. CDR3 sequence (DNA): TGTGCCAGCAGCCCAGGGGTGGGAAACACCATATATTTT. Translated, it gives CASSPGVGNTIYF.

V and J are TRBV7-2 and TRBJ1-2; D possibly corresponds to TRBD1 (6 bases). The CDR3 loop spans 16 amino acids. Between the trimmed V and J ends, which lost 0 bases and 1 base, there was a span of 12 bases. Germline V lookup: CDR1 SGHTA, CDR2 FQGNSA. The CDR3 coding sequence is TGTGCCAGCAGCTTAGCGACCGGGACAATTAACTATGGCTACACCTTC. Protein sequence: CASSLATGTINYGYTF.

DNA of the CDR3: TGTGCCAGCAGCTTAGCCACCGGGACTAGCGGGAGAGAGACCCAGTACTTC. Amino acids: CASSLATGTSGRETQYF. The genes are TRBV7-2 and TRBJ2-5; 14 bases agree with TRBD2. After removal of 0 bases from V and 4 bases from J, the junction contained 4 bases not matched to a gene. Germline V lookup: CDR1 SGHTA, CDR2 FQGNSA. The CDR3 extends over 17 amino acids.

The chain is built from TRBV4-3 and TRBJ2-1; 16 bases line up with TRBD2. This CDR3 has 16 amino acids. V was pared by 5 bases and J by 5 bases, with 3 bases of the junction left unmatched. In germline, CDR1 is LGHNA, CDR2 YSLEER. Here the CDR3 reads CASSKGLAGGDNEQFF. The DNA of the CDR3 is TGCGCCAGCAGCAAGGGACTAGCGGGGGGGGACAATGAGCAGTTCTTC.

The chain has TRBV5-1 and TRBJ2-7; no definite D call. V lost 3 bases and J 6 bases, leaving 16 bases between the germline ends. The germline V gene has CDR1 SGHRS and CDR2 YFSETQ. This CDR3 has 14 residues. CDR3 amino acids: CASSSVQAAGEQYF. For the CDR3, the DNA is TGCGCCAGCAGCTCAGTCCAGGCAGCAGGCGAGCAGTACTTC. Full variable domain (rest looked up from reference TRBV5-1 and TRBJ2-7): KAGVTQTPRYLIKTRGQQVTLSCSPISGHRSVSWYQQTPGQGLQFLFEYFSETQRNKGNFPGRFSGRQFSNSRSEMNVSTLELGDSALYLCASSSVQAAGEQYFGPGTRLTVT.

This chain joins TRBV25-1 and TRBJ2-1; 12 bases map to TRBD2. This CDR3 is built from 14 residues. Germline lookup yields CDR1 MGHDK and CDR2 SYGVNS. J was trimmed by 9 bases and V by 6 bases; bases with no gene match: 6. The CDR3 nucleotides read TGTGCCAGCAGCCCGACTAGCGGGAGTCTTGAGCAGTTCTTC. Translated, it gives CASSPTSGSLEQFF.

The chain combines TRBV28 with TRBJ1-2; D gene uncertain. CDR1 is MDHEN and CDR2 is SYDVKM in the germline V gene. V lost 5 bases and J 7 bases, leaving 14 bases between the germline ends. The CDR3 contains 13 residues. In nucleotides, the CDR3 is TGTGCCAGCAGTCCCCCCAGTTGGGCTGGCTACACCTTC. This translates into CASSPPSWAGYTF.

The V and J genes are TRBV28 and TRBJ1-3, with D tentatively TRBD1 (5 bases). Trimming pared 7 bases from V and 2 bases from J, leaving 12 bases between. This CDR3 has 14 amino acids. Germline loops: CDR1 MDHEN, CDR2 SYDVKM. CDR3 nucleotide sequence: TGTGCCAGCATGGGGCAGGCCGCTGGAAACACCATATATTTT. This sequence encodes CASMGQAAGNTIYF.

J is TRBJ2-3 and V is TRBV7-2; a weak D match, TRBD2 (5 bases). V lost 5 bases and J lost 4, with 19 bases in between. This CDR3 is 16 amino acids long. The germline V gene has CDR1 SGHTA and CDR2 FQGNSA. CDR3 in amino acids: CASSPRWALAPDTQYF. DNA of the CDR3: TGTGCCAGCAGCCCTCGATGGGCGCTAGCACCAGATACGCAGTATTTT.

The chain couples TRBV9 to TRBJ2-7, with D unresolved. Germline V gene lookup returns CDR1 SGDLS and CDR2 YYNGEE. The CDR3 consists of 15 residues. With 0 bases removed from V and 5 bases from J, the gap between germline ends came to 15 bases. CDR3 amino acids: CASSVASVRANEQYF. The CDR3 nucleotides read TGTGCCAGCAGCGTAGCTTCAGTTCGAGCGAACGAGCAGTACTTC.

The CDR3 DNA reads as TGTGCCAGCAGCCGAGGGGGAGCCACTGAAGCTTTCTTT. It codes for CASSRGGATEAFF. This chain connects TRBV7-2 to TRBJ1-1, with D perhaps matching TRBD1 (6 bases). V lost 5 bases to trimming and J lost 4 bases, with 11 bases between them. This CDR3 is 13 amino acids long. In germline, CDR1 is SGHTA, CDR2 FQGNSA.

In this sample, this clone turned up a few times. The chain carries TRBV7-9 and TRBJ2-1, with D tentatively TRBD1 (5 bases). Germline V gives CDR1 SEHNR, CDR2 FQNEAQ (reference sequence). Trimming took off 2 bases at V and 2 bases at J, with 13 bases between the two ends. CDR3 length: 16 amino acids. DNA for the CDR3: TGTGCCAGCAGCTTAAGGGGCGTCGGCGCCTACAATGAGCAGTTCTTC. The encoded protein is CASSLRGVGAYNEQFF. The full variable domain, rest sourced from reference TRBV7-9 and TRBJ2-1, is DTGVSQNPRHKITKRGQNVTFRCDPISEHNRLYWYRQTLGQGPEFLTYFQNEAQLEKSRLLSDRFSAERPKGSFSTLEIQRTEQGDSAMYLCASSLRGVGAYNEQFFGPGTRLTVL.

This sequence joins TRBV5-4 and TRBJ1-4; a possible D gene is TRBD1 (6 bases). The germline V and J ends were trimmed by 4 bases and 3 bases, with 16 bases remaining between them. This CDR3 region has 16 residues. Germline lookup yields CDR1 SGHNT and CDR2 YYREEE (reference sequence). The chain's CDR3 is CASSHGTPTSNEKLFF. The CDR3 DNA reads TGTGCCAGCAGCCACGGGACACCCACTTCTAATGAAAAACTGTTTTTT.

With regard to this clone: This CDR3 is also generated by other DNA sequences in the sample. The chain has TRBV5-1 and TRBJ1-6, with TRBD1 matching over 7 bases. V was pared by 3 bases and J by 1 base, with 7 bases of the junction left unmatched. The V gene's germline CDR1 is SGHRS and CDR2 YFSETQ. The CDR3 sequence is 17 residues long. The CDR3 is CASSWGQGGSYNSPLHF. In DNA form, the CDR3 reads TGCGCCAGCAGCTGGGGGCAGGGGGGATCCTATAATTCACCCCTCCACTTT.

In its sample, this clone was seen a few times. As DNA, the CDR3 is TGTGCCAGCAGCGCATGGGGAGGGGGGAAGGATCAGCCCCAGCATTTT. Protein: CASSAWGGGKDQPQHF. V gene TRBV5-6 combines with J gene TRBJ1-5; a weak D match, TRBD1 (6 bases). V dropped 4 bases and J dropped 5 bases, with 19 bases sitting between them. This CDR3 has 16 residues. Germline loops: CDR1 SGHDT, CDR2 YYEEEE.

This clone has just one count. The chain carries TRBV5-6 and TRBJ1-2; unclear D gene. V lost 4 bases and J lost 0, with 16 bases in between. This CDR3 region has 16 residues. Germline V gene lookup returns CDR1 SGHDT and CDR2 YYEEEE. DNA for the CDR3: TGTGCCAGCAGCCCGTTCGGGGATCCCGCTAACTATGGCTACACCTTC. Translation: CASSPFGDPANYGYTF.